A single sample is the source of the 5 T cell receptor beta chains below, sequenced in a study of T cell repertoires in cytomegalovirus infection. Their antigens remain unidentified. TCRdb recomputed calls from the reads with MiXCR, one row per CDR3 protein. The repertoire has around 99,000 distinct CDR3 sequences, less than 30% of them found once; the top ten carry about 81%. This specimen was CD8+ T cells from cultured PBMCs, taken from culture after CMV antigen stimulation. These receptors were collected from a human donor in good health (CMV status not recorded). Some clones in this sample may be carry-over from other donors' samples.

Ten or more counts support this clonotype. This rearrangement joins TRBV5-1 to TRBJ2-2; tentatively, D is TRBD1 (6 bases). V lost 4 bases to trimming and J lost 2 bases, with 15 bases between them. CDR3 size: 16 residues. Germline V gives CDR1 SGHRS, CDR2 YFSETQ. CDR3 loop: CASSTGHQPNTGELFF. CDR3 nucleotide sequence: TGCGCCAGCAGCACGGGACATCAGCCAAACACCGGGGAGCTGTTTTTT.

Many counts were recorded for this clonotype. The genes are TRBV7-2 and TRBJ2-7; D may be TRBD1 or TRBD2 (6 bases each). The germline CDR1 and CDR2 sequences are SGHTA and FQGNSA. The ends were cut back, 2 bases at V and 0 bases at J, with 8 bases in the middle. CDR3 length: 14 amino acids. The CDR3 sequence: CASSLSGASYEQYF. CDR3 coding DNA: TGTGCCAGCAGCTTATCGGGGGCCTCCTACGAGCAGTACTTC.

CDR3 sequence reads: CASSPTGEDEKLFF. CDR3 bases: TGTGCCAGCAGCCCGACAGGGGAAGATGAAAAACTGTTTTTT. V usage is TRBV12-3 or TRBV12-4 and J usage is TRBJ1-4; 8 bases align to TRBD1. This CDR3 spans 14 amino acids. V shed 6 bases and J 6 bases; nucleotides not matched to a gene: 6.

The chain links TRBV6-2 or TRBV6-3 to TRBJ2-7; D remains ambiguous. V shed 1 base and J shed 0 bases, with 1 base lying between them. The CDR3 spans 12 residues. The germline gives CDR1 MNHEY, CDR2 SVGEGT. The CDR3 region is CASSYYSYEQYF. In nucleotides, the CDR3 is TGTGCCAGCAGTTACTACTCCTACGAGCAGTACTTC.

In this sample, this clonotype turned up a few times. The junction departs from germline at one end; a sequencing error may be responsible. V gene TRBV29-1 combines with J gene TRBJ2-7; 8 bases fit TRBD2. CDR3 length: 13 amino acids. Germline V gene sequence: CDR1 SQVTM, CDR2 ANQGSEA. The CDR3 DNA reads TGCAGCGCTGAAGCGGGGGCTAGCGACGAGCAGTACTTC. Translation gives CSAEAGASDEQYF.